The 14 T cell receptor beta chains reported below all come from one sample, sequenced in a study of cytomegalovirus exposure and HLA in healthy donors. The PCR used 60 Vbeta and 13 Jbeta primers. Generated by immunoSEQ multiplex PCR, the TCRdb table keeps only in-frame clones and is missing some. The sample contains some 190,000 clones, about nine tenths of which appear only once. Input material: PBMCs. The receptors come from a boy aged 2 to 9 in good health and CMV-seronegative.

V is TRBV6-6 and J is TRBJ1-2; 10 bases align to TRBD1. Germline CDR1 reads MNHNY; CDR2 reads SVGAGI (reference sequence). After removal of 7 bases from V and 4 bases from J, the junction contained 6 bases not matched to a gene. This CDR3 comprises 14 residues. CDR3: CASTRQGAAYGYTF. In DNA, the CDR3 is TGTGCCAGCACTAGACAGGGGGCCGCCTATGGCTACACCTTC.

CDR3 DNA sequence: TGTGCCAGCAGCCAGCAGGCGGGGCTCCCCTACGGCGAGCAGTACTTC. Protein sequence: CASSQQAGLPYGEQYF. The chain employs TRBV7-2 and TRBJ2-7; maybe TRBD2 (6 bases). The CDR3 contains 16 residues. The V end lost 5 bases, the J end lost 6 bases, and 23 bases lay between the germline ends. Germline V gene lookup returns CDR1 SGHTA and CDR2 FQGNSA.

This chain links TRBV5-1 with TRBJ2-7; the match to TRBD2 covers 7 bases. Trimming took 3 bases from V and 5 from J; bases not matched to a gene: 14. CDR1 and CDR2 (germline): SGHRS, YFSETQ. The CDR3 is 16 amino acids. The chain's CDR3 is CASSSFLRGVDHEQYF. CDR3 coding DNA: TGCGCCAGCAGCTCATTTCTTCGGGGGGTAGATCACGAGCAGTACTTC.

In its sample, this clone was seen once. The J gene is TRBJ1-2, the V gene TRBV15; D gene uncertain. This CDR3 is 14 amino acids long. The germline gives CDR1 LNHNV, CDR2 YYDKDF (reference sequence). The ends were cut back, 3 bases at V and 2 bases at J, with 10 bases in the middle. In DNA, the CDR3 is TGTGCCACCAGCAGCCGGGAAACGAACTATGGCTACACCTTC. Translating gives CATSSRETNYGYTF.

The chain recombines TRBV15 with TRBJ2-2, with TRBD1 identical over 7 bases. Unmatched junction bases numbered 4, after V lost 1 base and J lost 5 bases. The CDR3 length is 15 residues. CDR1 LNHNV and CDR2 YYDKDF come from the germline V gene (reference sequence). The CDR3: CATSRGGGATGELFF. CDR3 in DNA: TGTGCCACCAGCAGAGGAGGGGGCGCAACCGGGGAGCTGTTTTTT.

The chain uses TRBV27 and TRBJ1-2, with TRBD1 identical over 8 bases. Trimming cost V 5 bases and J 7 bases; bases outside gene matches: 6. The CDR3 is 13 amino acids. Germline CDR1 and CDR2: MNHEY and SMNVEV (reference sequence). CDR3 bases: TGTGCCAGCAGTCAGGACAGGGAATTTGGCTACACCTTC. It encodes CASSQDREFGYTF.

This chain uses TRBV19 with TRBJ1-5; 10 bases match TRBD1. J was trimmed by 8 bases and V by 7 bases; bases with no gene match: 8. Germline CDR1 LNHDA, CDR2 SQIVND (reference sequence). The CDR3 spans 14 residues. The CDR3 DNA sequence: TGTGCCAGTACCGTAGACAGGGGGCATGAGCCCCAGCATTTT. Its protein product is CASTVDRGHEPQHF.

The V call is TRBV6-1, the J call TRBJ2-7; weak D call: TRBD2 (5 bases). Per germline, CDR1 MNHNS and CDR2 SASEGT. This CDR3 spans 12 amino acids. Trimming left V 6 bases short and J 4 bases short, with 10 bases between. CDR3 region: CASSRPGYEQYF. The CDR3 nucleotides are TGTGCCAGCAGCCGGCCGGGGTACGAGCAGTACTTC.

The rearrangement links TRBV5-6 to TRBJ2-2; D may be TRBD1 (5 bases). The CDR3 runs 14 residues. The V end lost 4 bases, the J end lost 5 bases, and 12 bases lay between the germline ends. CDR1 is SGHDT, CDR2 YYEEEE, per germline. The CDR3 DNA sequence: TGTGCCAGCAGCCCGCTCCAGGGTACCGGGGAGCTGTTTTTT. Its translation is CASSPLQGTGELFF.

The chain joins TRBV18 to TRBJ1-2; no definite D call. The CDR3 spans 12 residues. Germline V gene data show CDR1 as KGHSH and CDR2 as LQKENI. The V end lost 6 bases, the J end lost 7 bases, and 12 bases lay between the germline ends. The CDR3 nucleotides read TGTGCCAGCTCCCAACAAGGAGGTGGCTACACCTTC. It specifies CASSQQGGGYTF. Full variable domain (outside the CDR3, taken from reference TRBV18 and TRBJ1-2): NAGVMQNPRHLVRRRGQEARLRCSPMKGHSHVYWYRQLPEEGLKFMVYLQKENIIDESGMPKERFSAEFPKEGPSILRIQQVVRGDSAAYFCASSQQGGGYTFGSGTRLTVV.

The chain combines TRBV6-1 with TRBJ2-2; TRBD1 aligns across 7 bases. The CDR3 is 14 residues long. The J segment lost 5 bases and the V segment lost 7 bases, leaving 7 bases of the junction unmatched. CDR1 is MNHNS and CDR2 is SASEGT in the germline V gene. The CDR3 loop is CASKEGGPTGELFF. The DNA for the CDR3 is TGTGCCAGCAAAGAAGGGGGCCCGACCGGGGAGCTGTTTTTT.

The rearrangement links TRBV15 to TRBJ2-3, with D possibly TRBD1 on 6 matching bases. Germline V lookup: CDR1 LNHNV, CDR2 YYDKDF (reference sequence). This CDR3 has 14 amino acids. Trimming took 6 bases from V and 5 from J, leaving 15 bases between them. The CDR3 spells CATRRMGAEDTQYF. The CDR3 DNA reads TGTGCCACCAGGCGTATGGGGGCCGAAGATACGCAGTATTTT.

The V and J genes are TRBV27 and TRBJ1-5, with D perhaps TRBD1 (6 bases). V was clipped by 3 bases and J by 6 bases, with 12 bases between them. CDR1 is MNHEY and CDR2 is SMNVEV in the germline V gene (reference sequence). The CDR3 length is 14 residues. CDR3 bases: TGTGCCAGCAGTTTCCTGGGGGCGGGTCAGCCCCAGCATTTT. Protein product: CASSFLGAGQPQHF.

The chain couples TRBV5-1 to TRBJ1-2, with 9 positions matching TRBD1. The germline gives CDR1 SGHRS, CDR2 YFSETQ. V trimming: 3 bases; J trimming: 8 bases; junction bases outside the gene matches: 11. The CDR3 length is 15 residues. The CDR3: CASSSGMTGGLGYTF. CDR3 DNA sequence: TGCGCCAGCAGCTCCGGTATGACAGGGGGATTAGGCTACACCTTC.